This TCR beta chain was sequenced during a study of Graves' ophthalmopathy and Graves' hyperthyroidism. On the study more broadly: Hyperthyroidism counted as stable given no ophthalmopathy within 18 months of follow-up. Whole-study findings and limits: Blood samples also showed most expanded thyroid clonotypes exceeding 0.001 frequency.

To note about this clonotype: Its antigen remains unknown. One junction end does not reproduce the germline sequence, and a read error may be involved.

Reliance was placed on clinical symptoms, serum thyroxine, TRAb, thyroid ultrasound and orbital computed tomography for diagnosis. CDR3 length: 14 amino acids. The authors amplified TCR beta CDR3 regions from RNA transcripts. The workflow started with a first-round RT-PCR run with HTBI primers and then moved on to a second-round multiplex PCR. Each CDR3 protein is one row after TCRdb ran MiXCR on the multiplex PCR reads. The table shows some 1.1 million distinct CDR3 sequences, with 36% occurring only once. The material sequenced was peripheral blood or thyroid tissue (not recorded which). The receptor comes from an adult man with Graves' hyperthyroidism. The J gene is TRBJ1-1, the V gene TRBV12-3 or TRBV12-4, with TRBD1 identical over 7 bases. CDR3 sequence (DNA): TGTGCCGGCAGTAAGACAATCGGGACAGCTGAAGCTTTCTTT. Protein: CAGSKTIGTAEAFF.